One TCR beta chain is described in this entry. These data originate in a study of molecular identifiers for immune sequencing clone quantification. Trimming cost V 0 bases and J 5 bases, with 13 bases left between them. Germline values: CDR1 KGHSH, CDR2 LQKENI. The CDR3 length is 16 residues. MiXCR, run by TCRdb on the PCR reads, gives a single entry per CDR3 protein. The table has about 640,000 distinct CDR3 sequences, around 20% seen once; the top ten hold roughly 0.83%. This chain connects TRBV18 to TRBJ1-4, with D unclear. Input material: naive CD8+ T cells from blood, with Jurkat cell RNA spiked in. Subset noted: FACS-sorted CD8+CD4-CCR7+CD45RA+ naive T cells. The TCR comes from a human donor in good health. Some libraries in this study had Jurkat cell RNA spiked in. CDR3 DNA sequence: TGTGCCAGCTCACCACCCTTTGAGGGAGTGAATGAAAAACTGTTTTTT. This translates into CASSPPFEGVNEKLFF.